These 12 T cell receptor beta chains share one sample of origin, sequenced in a study of blood T cell repertoires in COVID-19. Generated by immunoSEQ multiplex PCR, the TCRdb table keeps only in-frame clones and is missing some. The data hold roughly 100,000 clones, with more than 85% observed a single time. The sample comprised peripheral blood. These receptors came from a man younger than 35 with acute or convalescent COVID-19.

V and J are TRBV5-1 and TRBJ2-1, with 10 bases that match TRBD1. The CDR3 sequence is 17 residues long. V gave up 4 bases and J gave up 9 bases; unmatched junction bases: 16. Germline V gene sequence: CDR1 SGHRS, CDR2 YFSETQ. CDR3 residues: CASSGLPAGTGVGEQFF. In DNA form, the CDR3 reads TGCGCCAGCAGCGGACTCCCCGCGGGGACAGGGGTGGGTGAGCAGTTCTTC.

The chain is built from TRBV4-2 and TRBJ1-6; D unclear. The germline gives CDR1 LGHNA, CDR2 YNFKEQ. The V and J ends lost 0 bases and 6 bases respectively, with 12 bases between them. This CDR3 region has 16 residues. The CDR3 DNA sequence: TGTGCCAGCAGCCAAGAAATCGGACTGATTAATTCACCCCTCCACTTT. Translating gives CASSQEIGLINSPLHF.

The chain joins TRBV2 to TRBJ1-3, with D tentatively TRBD1 (5 bases). This CDR3 spans 15 amino acids. Trimming pared 6 bases from V and 2 bases from J, leaving 14 bases between. The germline gives CDR1 SNHLY, CDR2 FYNNEI. In DNA, the CDR3 is TGTGCCAGCAGCATTCAGGGTATACCTGGAAACACCATATATTTT. Protein product: CASSIQGIPGNTIYF.

The chain's CDR3 is CASSLAAGSYTEAFF. The CDR3 region has the DNA TGTGCCAGCAGCTTAGCGGCAGGAAGCTACACTGAAGCTTTCTTT. This rearrangement joins TRBV7-6 to TRBJ1-1; no clear D. Trimming left V 0 bases short and J 3 bases short, with 11 bases between. CDR1 is SGHVS and CDR2 is FNYEAQ in the germline V gene. This CDR3 region has 15 residues. Looking up the rest from reference TRBV7-6 and TRBJ1-1 gives the full variable domain: GAGVSQSPRYKVTKRGQDVALRCDPISGHVSLYWYRQALGQGPEFLTYFNYEAQQDKSGLPNDRFSAERPEGSISTLTIQRTEQRDSAMYRCASSLAAGSYTEAFFGQGTRLTVV.

The chain links TRBV27 to TRBJ2-3; 10 nucleotides align to TRBD1. V dropped 0 bases and J dropped 1; count of bases not matched to a gene: 7. The CDR3 is made up of 18 amino acids. Germline V gene sequence: CDR1 MNHEY, CDR2 SMNVEV (reference sequence). Here the CDR3 reads CASSLSSGTGARTDTQYF. In nucleotides, the CDR3 is TGTGCCAGCAGTTTATCCTCTGGGACAGGGGCCCGCACAGATACGCAGTATTTT.

The J gene is TRBJ1-1, the V gene TRBV30; perhaps TRBD1 as D (5 bases). Germline V CDR1 and CDR2: GTSNPN, SVGIG (reference sequence). V was clipped by 5 bases and J by 4 bases, with 14 bases between them. This CDR3 comprises 13 residues. Here the CDR3 reads CAWAYDGGTEAFF. CDR3 sequence (DNA): TGTGCCTGGGCCTACGACGGGGGCACTGAAGCTTTCTTT.

The genes are TRBV27 and TRBJ2-5; the match to TRBD1 covers 8 bases. The CDR3 loop spans 14 amino acids. The V and J ends lost 4 bases and 5 bases, in that order; junction bases with no gene match: 6. Looked up from germline, CDR1 is MNHEY and CDR2 is SMNVEV (reference sequence). CDR3 sequence (DNA): TGTGCCAGCAGTTCCTGGACAGGGCTGGAGACCCAGTACTTC. Its protein product is CASSSWTGLETQYF.

The J gene is TRBJ1-5, the V gene TRBV6-6, with D perhaps matching TRBD1 (6 bases). This CDR3 has 14 amino acids. Germline CDR1 and CDR2: MNHNY and SVGAGI (reference sequence). Trimming shortened V by 8 bases and J by 3 bases, and 14 bases separated the two germline ends. In DNA form, the CDR3 reads TGTGCCAGCTGGGCAGGGGCAAACAATCAGCCCCAGCATTTT. Protein sequence: CASWAGANNQPQHF.

The V and J genes are TRBV13 and TRBJ2-7; 10 bases are shared with TRBD2. The CDR3 totals 15 residues. Per the germline V gene, CDR1 is PRHDT and CDR2 is FYEKMQ (reference sequence). The ends lost 0 bases at V and 3 bases at J; junction bases unmatched: 2. The CDR3 sequence is CASSLGASGSYEQYF. CDR3 bases: TGTGCCAGCAGCTTAGGCGCTAGCGGGAGCTACGAGCAGTACTTC.

The chain couples TRBV18 to TRBJ1-1, with D possibly TRBD1 on 6 matching bases. There are 15 residues in the CDR3. CDR1 KGHSH and CDR2 LQKENI come from the germline V gene. Between the trimmed V and J ends, which lost 1 base and 1 base, there was a span of 10 bases. The DNA for the CDR3 is TGTGCCAGCTCACCACAAACAGGGAAGAACACTGAAGCTTTCTTT. Its translation: CASSPQTGKNTEAFF.

The gene calls are TRBV9 and TRBJ1-4; D not certain. Germline CDR1 SGDLS, CDR2 YYNGEE. The CDR3 length is 16 residues. V lost 0 bases to trimming and J lost 5 bases, with 14 bases between them. The CDR3 coding sequence is TGTGCCAGCAGCGTAGACGAAGAAAGCCTCAATGAAAAACTGTTTTTT. It specifies CASSVDEESLNEKLFF.

This clone was seen just once. This chain joins TRBV12-5 and TRBJ2-7; perhaps TRBD1 as D (5 bases). From germline, CDR1 is LGHNT and CDR2 FRNRAP. V was pared by 5 bases and J by 2 bases, with 10 bases between. The CDR3 spans 13 residues. CDR3 amino acids: CASGIDSTYEQYF. The DNA for the CDR3 is TGTGCTAGTGGTATTGACAGTACCTACGAGCAGTACTTC.